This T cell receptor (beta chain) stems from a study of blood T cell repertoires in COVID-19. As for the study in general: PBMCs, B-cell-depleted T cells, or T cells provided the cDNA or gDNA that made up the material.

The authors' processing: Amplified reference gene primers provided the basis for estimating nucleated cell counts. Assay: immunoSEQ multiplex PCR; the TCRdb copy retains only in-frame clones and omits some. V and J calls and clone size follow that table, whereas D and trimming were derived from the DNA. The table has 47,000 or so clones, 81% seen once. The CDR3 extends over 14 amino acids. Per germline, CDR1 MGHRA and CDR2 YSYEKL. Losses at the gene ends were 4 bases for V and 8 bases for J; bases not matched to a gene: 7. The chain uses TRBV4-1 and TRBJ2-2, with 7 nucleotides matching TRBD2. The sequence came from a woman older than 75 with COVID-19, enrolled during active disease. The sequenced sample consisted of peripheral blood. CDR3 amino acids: CASSPQGGRGELFF. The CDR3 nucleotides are TGCGCCAGCAGCCCCCAAGGCGGGAGAGGGGAGCTGTTTTTT.